Following are 7 T cell receptor beta chains from one sample sequenced in a study of shared clonotypes between healthy human individuals. The protocol was immunoSEQ multiplex PCR, while the TCRdb copy is restricted to in-frame clones and leaves out a portion. This table has approximately 480,000 clones, 75% to 80% appearing once. Sequencing was done on a sample of PBMCs. The source is a woman in her forties in good health. Some clones in this sample may be carry-over from other donors' samples.

A single count supports this clone. V usage is TRBV29-1 and J usage is TRBJ1-3; D unclear. The CDR3 runs 15 residues. V lost 4 bases and J 0 bases, leaving 13 bases between the germline ends. The germline V gene has CDR1 SQVTM and CDR2 ANQGSEA. CDR3 in amino acids: CSVVGVGSSGNTIYF. The CDR3 nucleotides read TGCAGCGTTGTAGGTGTCGGTTCCTCTGGAAACACCATATATTTT.

The chain recombines TRBV27 with TRBJ2-3; D uncertain. The germline V gene encodes CDR1 MNHEY and CDR2 SMNVEV (reference sequence). Between the trimmed V and J ends, which lost 1 base and 4 bases, there was a span of 6 bases. This CDR3 has 13 residues. CDR3 bases: TGTGCCAGCAGTTTATATGGGTCAGATACGCAGTATTTT. It codes for CASSLYGSDTQYF.

The J gene is TRBJ1-1, the V gene TRBV14; the D is unclear. Trimming cost V 4 bases and J 0 bases, with 6 bases left between them. The CDR3 has 13 residues. In germline, CDR1 is SGHDN, CDR2 FVKESK. CDR3 bases: TGTGCCAGCAGCCGGACCCTGAACACTGAAGCTTTCTTT. Protein: CASSRTLNTEAFF.

This rearrangement joins TRBV7-6 to TRBJ1-1; the D is unclear. This CDR3 region has 15 residues. V was trimmed by 5 bases and J by 6 bases, leaving 19 bases between them. Germline values: CDR1 SGHVS, CDR2 FNYEAQ. The CDR3 here is CASSNPGRRASEAFF. The DNA of the CDR3 is TGTGCCAGCAGCAATCCCGGGAGAAGGGCTTCTGAAGCTTTCTTT.

The rearrangement uses TRBV5-6 and TRBJ2-4, with 9 bases matching TRBD2. The CDR3 sequence is 15 residues long. The germline gives CDR1 SGHDT, CDR2 YYEEEE. Trimming cost V 1 base and J 9 bases; bases outside gene matches: 8. The CDR3 DNA reads TGTGCCAGCAGCTTGTCGCCTAGCGGGATGGGCATTCAGTACTTC. This gives the protein CASSLSPSGMGIQYF.

This clone has a handful of counts. The chain links TRBV7-2 to TRBJ2-2; D ambiguous. The CDR3 has 16 amino acids. Germline V gives CDR1 SGHTA, CDR2 FQGNSA. V gave up 5 bases and J gave up 0 bases, with 13 bases separating them. DNA for the CDR3: TGTGCCAGCAGCCTGTCATTGTATACGAACACCGGGGAGCTGTTTTTT. It encodes CASSLSLYTNTGELFF.

The chain uses TRBV7-3 and TRBJ2-5, with D possibly being TRBD2 (6 bases). Trimming shortened V by 5 bases and J by 5 bases, and 15 bases separated the two germline ends. The CDR3 has 14 residues. Per germline, CDR1 SGHTA and CDR2 FQGTGA. CDR3: CASSPLGGRETQYF. The CDR3 nucleotides read TGTGCCAGCAGCCCCTTGGGAGGCCGGGAGACCCAGTACTTC.